These 30 T cell receptor beta chains came from one sample sequenced in a study of blood T cells in healthy people across ages. Primers used in a second PCR of about 7 to 12 cycles were a sample-barcoded 5' primer and a J-beta primer mix. MiXCR, applied by TCRdb to the 5' RACE reads, yields one record per CDR3 protein. Among 1.5 million to 2 million distinct CDR3 sequences, 28% were seen once, and the ten largest hold roughly 8%. The sequenced sample consisted of blood. All receptors come from a woman aged 30 to 39 in good health.

The chain joins TRBV6-2 or TRBV6-3 to TRBJ2-4; TRBD1 aligns across 8 bases. The J call may not be correct, given that the DNA end is closer to TRBJ2-7. CDR1 MNHEY and CDR2 SVGEGT come from the germline V gene. The CDR3 is 14 amino acids. The CDR3 loop is CASSYRDRLVEQYF. The CDR3 DNA is TGTGCCAGCAGTTACCGGGACAGGCTTGTCGAGCAGTACTTC.

This clonotype was seen at least ten times. The rearrangement uses TRBV20-1 and TRBJ2-7, with D hard to call. Germline V gene lookup returns CDR1 DFQATT and CDR2 SNEGSKA (reference sequence). The CDR3 has 12 residues. The CDR3 sequence is CSATGSSYEQYF. CDR3 nucleotides: TGCAGCGCCACTGGCAGCTCCTACGAGCAGTACTTC.

A few counts support this clonotype. This rearrangement joins TRBV30 to TRBJ2-3; maybe TRBD2 (6 bases). V shed 2 bases and J shed 6 bases, with 18 bases lying between them. CDR3 length: 15 residues. Looked up from germline, CDR1 is GTSNPN and CDR2 is SVGIG (reference sequence). The CDR3 loop is CAWSRVGGPQDTQYF. DNA of the CDR3: TGTGCCTGGAGTCGAGTCGGGGGTCCCCAGGATACGCAGTATTTT.

This clonotype was counted many times. This chain uses TRBV6-5 with TRBJ2-5; D call uncertain. The CDR3 consists of 14 residues. Germline-derived CDR1 and CDR2 are MNHEY and SVGAGI. Trimming left V 5 bases short and J 5 bases short, with 15 bases between. In DNA, the CDR3 is TGTGCCAGCAGTCCTCCTCGTCCCCCGGAGACCCAGTACTTC. Translation: CASSPPRPPETQYF.

The gene calls are TRBV28 and TRBJ2-7; possibly TRBD1 or TRBD2 for D (5 bases each). V shed 3 bases and J shed 7 bases, with 19 bases lying between them. The CDR3 extends over 15 amino acids. Germline assignment: CDR1 MDHEN and CDR2 SYDVKM. CDR3 sequence reads: CASSFRDPEAREQYF. CDR3 DNA sequence: TGTGCCAGCAGTTTCCGGGACCCCGAGGCCAGAGAGCAGTACTTC.

A few counts support this clonotype. The chain couples TRBV28 to TRBJ1-5; no clear D gene. The germline gives CDR1 MDHEN, CDR2 SYDVKM. V shed 3 bases and J shed 7 bases, with 13 bases lying between them. This CDR3 contains 14 residues. The CDR3 sequence: CASSFGSLSQPQHF. The CDR3 DNA reads as TGTGCCAGCAGTTTCGGCTCGCTTTCCCAGCCCCAGCATTTT.

This clonotype was counted once. This may arise from a read error, as a much more abundant clone is one base away. The rearrangement uses TRBV6-2 or TRBV6-3 and TRBJ2-1; TRBD2 might be the D (7 bases). From germline, CDR1 is MNHEY and CDR2 SVGEGT. The CDR3 sequence is 15 residues long. V lost 7 bases to trimming and J lost 3 bases, with 16 bases between them. DNA for the CDR3: TGTGCCAGCACCGACGGGGGGCAGAGCTACAATGAGCAGTTCTTC. Residues: CASTDGGQSYNEQFF.

The chain joins TRBV5-1 to TRBJ2-2; TRBD2 might be the D (7 bases). CDR1 SGHRS and CDR2 YFSETQ come from the germline V gene. The CDR3 runs to 15 residues. V lost 7 bases to trimming and J lost 3 bases, with 16 bases between them. The chain's CDR3 is CASDGGARDTGELFF. The CDR3 DNA reads TGCGCCAGCGATGGGGGGGCGCGTGACACCGGGGAGCTGTTTTTT.

This clonotype was observed many times. This sequence joins TRBV28 and TRBJ2-5; 9 bases line up with TRBD1. J lost 2 bases, V lost 6 bases, and 10 bases had no gene match. Germline CDR1 MDHEN, CDR2 SYDVKM. The CDR3 runs 16 residues. The CDR3: CASSSTGDRAQETQYF. As DNA, the CDR3 is TGTGCCAGCAGCTCAACCGGGGACAGGGCTCAAGAGACCCAGTACTTC.

Remarks on this clonotype: The junction departs from germline at one end; a sequencing error may be responsible. The CDR3 reads CAGSPRTGPVVAEQYF. Here the CDR3 DNA reads TGTGCCGGCAGTCCGCGGACAGGGCCCGTAGTAGCCGAGCAGTACTTC. The V and J genes are TRBV12-3 or TRBV12-4 and TRBJ2-5; 8 positions match TRBD1. The DNA end is more similar to TRBJ2-7, so the J call may be wrong. The length of the CDR3 is 16 residues.

V usage is TRBV14 and J usage is TRBJ2-7; D possibly corresponds to TRBD1 (5 bases). The assigned J gene may be wrong: the sequence end matches TRBJ2-5 better. CDR1 SGHDN and CDR2 FVKESK come from the germline V gene. This CDR3 spans 16 amino acids. Here the CDR3 reads CASSPSKTASPETQYF. The CDR3 coding sequence is TGTGCCAGCAGCCCTTCAAAGACAGCCTCACCGGAGACCCAGTACTTC.

The CDR3 region is CAWSAGQTNEKLFF. The CDR3 DNA is TGTGCCTGGAGCGCAGGACAGACAAATGAAAAACTGTTTTTT. V gene TRBV30 combines with J gene TRBJ1-4; weak D call: TRBD1 (6 bases). Trimming took 3 bases from V and 5 from J, leaving 13 bases between them. The CDR3 contains 14 residues. Germline V gives CDR1 GTSNPN, CDR2 SVGIG (reference sequence).

This clonotype turned up a few times. The chain couples TRBV2 to TRBJ2-3; no definite D call. This CDR3 has 16 residues. V was shortened by 5 bases and J by 0 bases, with 15 bases between the two germline ends. The germline V gene encodes CDR1 SNHLY and CDR2 FYNNEI. The CDR3 region is CASSPPRRLSTDTQYF. CDR3 coding DNA: TGTGCCAGCAGTCCCCCCCGGCGGTTGAGCACAGATACGCAGTATTTT.

The chain has TRBV5-5 and TRBJ2-1, with 12 nucleotides matching TRBD1. CDR1 and CDR2 (germline): SGHKS, YYEKEE (reference sequence). V shed 4 bases and J 12 bases; nucleotides not matched to a gene: 20. The CDR3 totals 18 residues. DNA of the CDR3: TGTGCCAGCAGCACATACCGGGACAGGGGGCAAAGCACAGATACGCAGTTCTTC. Amino acids: CASSTYRDRGQSTDTQFF.

This clonotype was counted ten times or more. The V and J genes are TRBV3-1 and TRBJ2-1, with D tentatively TRBD1 (7 bases). The germline CDR1 and CDR2 sequences are LGHDT and YNNKEL (reference sequence). With 0 bases removed from V and 5 bases from J, the gap between germline ends came to 14 bases. This CDR3 spans 16 amino acids. CDR3 sequence (DNA): TGTGCCAGCAGCCAAGATAGGGGGGACAGAGACAATGAGCAGTTCTTC. Residues: CASSQDRGDRDNEQFF.

The V gene is TRBV20-1, the J gene TRBJ2-4, with 9 bases lining up with TRBD2. Unmatched junction bases numbered 15, after V lost 5 bases and J lost 13 bases. The CDR3 spans 14 residues. The germline gives CDR1 DFQATT, CDR2 SNEGSKA (reference sequence). CDR3 sequence reads: CSAGLAGVHNEQYF. The CDR3 nucleotides read TGCAGTGCTGGTTTAGCGGGAGTCCACAATGAGCAGTACTTC.

Many counts were recorded for this clonotype. This sequence joins TRBV27 and TRBJ2-3; D uncertain. This CDR3 is built from 18 residues. In germline, CDR1 is MNHEY, CDR2 SMNVEV (reference sequence). The V and J ends lost 0 bases and 3 bases respectively, with 19 bases between them. CDR3 residues: CASSLSPTRLALTDTQYF. Written as DNA, the CDR3 is TGTGCCAGCAGTTTATCCCCCACACGGCTGGCCCTGACAGATACGCAGTATTTT.

The V and J genes are TRBV5-1 and TRBJ2-3; possible D gene TRBD2, 6 bases. CDR3 length: 16 amino acids. Germline lookup yields CDR1 SGHRS and CDR2 YFSETQ. Trimming left V 1 base short and J 6 bases short, with 18 bases between. CDR3 nucleotide sequence: TGCGCCAGCAGCTTGTCGCCAAAAGCGGGTATTGATACGCAGTATTTT. Protein sequence: CASSLSPKAGIDTQYF.

The sample holds many counts of this clonotype. The genes are TRBV12-3 or TRBV12-4 and TRBJ2-1; 9 nucleotides align to TRBD1. After removal of 6 bases from V and 7 bases from J, the junction contained 7 bases not matched to a gene. The CDR3 totals 14 residues. CDR3 protein: CASSLWGTGNEQFF. The CDR3 nucleotides read TGTGCCAGCAGCCTGTGGGGGACAGGGAATGAGCAGTTCTTC.

The sample holds many counts of this clonotype. The rearrangement uses TRBV15 and TRBJ2-7; 10 bases are a match to TRBD1. CDR1 LNHNV and CDR2 YYDKDF come from the germline V gene (reference sequence). The CDR3 extends over 16 amino acids. The trim removed 0 bases at V and 3 bases at J, leaving 5 bases unmatched. Written as DNA, the CDR3 is TGTGCCACCAGCAGAGATTACGGGGACAGGGGCTACGAGCAGTACTTC. It translates to CATSRDYGDRGYEQYF.

This clonotype was counted between two and nine times. This sequence joins TRBV4-3 and TRBJ2-7; either TRBD1 or TRBD2 may fit D (5 bases each). Germline V CDR1 and CDR2: LGHNA, YSLEER. The V end lost 0 bases, the J end lost 2 bases, and 17 bases lay between the germline ends. The CDR3 is 17 amino acids. CDR3: CASSQDPAGALAYEQYF. Here the CDR3 DNA reads TGCGCCAGCAGCCAAGATCCCGCCGGGGCGCTCGCCTACGAGCAGTACTTC.

The sample holds a few counts of this clonotype. The V gene is TRBV6-2 or TRBV6-3, the J gene TRBJ1-1, with D tentatively TRBD1 (5 bases). Trimming took off 5 bases at V and 7 bases at J, with 17 bases between the two ends. Germline CDR1 reads MNHEY; CDR2 reads SVGEGT. The CDR3 is 14 residues long. CDR3 DNA sequence: TGTGCCAGCAGTACCACGGGGGAACGTGGTGAAGCTTTCTTT. This gives the protein CASSTTGERGEAFF.

Only a few counts were recorded for this clonotype. The junction does not match germline at one end; this may be a read error. V usage is TRBV18 and J usage is TRBJ2-1; 10 nucleotides agree with TRBD2. Germline V CDR1 and CDR2: KGHSH, LQKENI. CDR3 length equals 15 residues. Written as DNA, the CDR3 is TGTGCCAGCTCACCGTCTAGCGGGAGAAGCGATGAGCGGTTCTTC. It translates to CASSPSSGRSDERFF.

Concerning this clonotype itself: A much bigger clone sits one base away, suggesting this may be a read error. The chain links TRBV7-9 to TRBJ2-5, with 8 bases identical to TRBD1. This CDR3 region has 15 residues. CDR1 is SEHNR, CDR2 FQNEAQ, per germline (reference sequence). V dropped 7 bases and J dropped 5; count of bases not matched to a gene: 12. The CDR3: CASTSSGTGHETQYF. CDR3 nucleotide sequence: TGTGCCAGCACCTCCTCCGGGACAGGTCACGAGACCCAGTACTTC. The full variable domain, its missing parts supplied by reference TRBV7-9 and TRBJ2-5, is DTGVSQNPRHKITKRGQNVTFRCDPISEHNRLYWYRQTLGQGPEFLTYFQNEAQLEKSRLLSDRFSAERPKGSFSTLEIQRTEQGDSAMYLCASTSSGTGHETQYFGPGTRLLVL.

This clonotype showed up just once. The chain employs TRBV20-1 and TRBJ1-5, with D tentatively TRBD1 (6 bases). Between the trimmed V and J ends, which lost 2 bases and 5 bases, there was a span of 13 bases. CDR1 and CDR2 (germline): DFQATT, SNEGSKA (reference sequence). The CDR3 has 14 amino acids. CDR3 amino acids: CSARNRGHHQPQHF. CDR3 nucleotide sequence: TGCAGTGCTAGAAACCGGGGACATCATCAGCCCCAGCATTTT.

The V and J genes are TRBV11-2 and TRBJ2-1, with 11 positions matching TRBD2. J was trimmed by 8 bases and V by 1 base; bases with no gene match: 7. Germline V gene data show CDR1 as SGHAT and CDR2 as FQNNGV. The CDR3 totals 16 residues. The CDR3 region is CASSLGSGRAVDEQFF. The DNA of the CDR3 is TGTGCCAGCAGCTTAGGTAGCGGGAGGGCCGTAGATGAGCAGTTCTTC.

The V call is TRBV2, the J call TRBJ2-6, with D hard to call. CDR1 and CDR2 (germline): SNHLY, FYNNEI. Trimming removed 5 bases from V and 1 base from J, with 9 bases in between. The CDR3 runs 15 residues. The CDR3 reads CASSQYPSGANVLTF. Here the CDR3 DNA reads TGTGCCAGCAGTCAATACCCTTCTGGGGCCAACGTCCTGACTTTC.

This clonotype was found many times. V is TRBV6-5 and J is TRBJ2-1; tentatively, D is TRBD2 (5 bases). The CDR3 loop spans 18 amino acids. Trimming removed 0 bases at V and 6 bases at J, with 21 bases between. Germline lookup yields CDR1 MNHEY and CDR2 SVGAGI. The CDR3 DNA follows: TGTGCCAGCAGTTACTCGAGGCTAGCCGGAGCTCGGGGCAATGAGCAGTTCTTC. It is translated as CASSYSRLAGARGNEQFF.

Notes on this clonotype: A junction boundary mismatches the germline segment, possibly from a read error. The J gene is TRBJ2-5, the V gene TRBV7-2, with TRBD2 matching 12 bases. CDR1 and CDR2 (germline): SGHTA, FQGNSA. There are 17 residues in the CDR3. CDR3 sequence (DNA): TGTGCCAGCAGAGGGAGGACTAGCGGGGATCGAAGGGAGACCCGGTACTTC. As protein: CASRGRTSGDRRETRYF.

This clonotype was recorded many times. The chain couples TRBV6-6 to TRBJ2-7; TRBD1 agrees at 7 bases. J was trimmed by 0 bases and V by 7 bases; bases with no gene match: 3. CDR1 and CDR2 from the germline V gene are MNHNY and SVGAGI (reference sequence). This CDR3 contains 13 residues. The CDR3 loop reads CASMGQLSYEQYF. The CDR3 DNA reads TGTGCCAGCATGGGACAGCTCTCCTACGAGCAGTACTTC.